This T cell receptor (beta chain) was sequenced during a study of T-cell reconstitution after alpha-beta-depleted transplantation in children. The CDR3 is 12 residues long. Deletions cut 2 bases from V and 3 bases from J, with 8 bases between. The germline V gene has CDR1 DFQATT and CDR2 SNEGSKA (reference sequence). In its sample, this clonotype was seen many times. A library of TCRbeta sequences, prepared with unique molecular identifiers, was generated. TCRdb re-called the PCR reads with MiXCR, one entry per CDR3 protein. Among approximately 390,000 distinct CDR3 sequences listed, approximately 10% were seen once.

This receptor was identified in a human donor who donated a stem cell graft to a child with acute myeloid leukemia. The sequencing here drew on PBMCs from the stem cell graft donor, taken from the stem cell graft. V usage is TRBV20-1 and J usage is TRBJ2-7; no firm D call. CDR3 DNA: TGCAGTGCTAGAACTGCGGTCTACGAGCAGTACTTC. This sequence encodes CSARTAVYEQYF.